The 17 T cell receptor beta chains presented below share a single source sample, sequenced in a study of blood T cell repertoires in COVID-19 (TCRdb year 2020). Receptor libraries were prepared by the immunoSEQ multiplex PCR assay. Held by TCRdb, this immuneACCESS table contains in-frame sequences only and omits some clones. Under half of the omission traces to an unresolved V gene where checked; the cause of the rest is unknown. This sample is represented by about 140,000 clones; around 86% of them were singletons. The leading ten clones occupy roughly 2.5% of the sample. Material for sequencing was peripheral blood. These receptors all come from a man in his fifties with active COVID-19.

The CDR3 reads CARSAGEGGQETQYF. DNA of the CDR3: TGCGCCAGGTCGGCGGGGGAGGGCGGGCAAGAGACCCAGTACTTC. This rearrangement joins TRBV5-1 to TRBJ2-5; 7 bases are shared with TRBD2. The CDR3 length is 15 residues. The J segment lost 2 bases and the V segment lost 8 bases, leaving 12 bases of the junction unmatched. The germline gives CDR1 SGHRS, CDR2 YFSETQ.

The chain is built from TRBV5-1 and TRBJ2-2; tentative D call: TRBD1 (5 bases). Trimming took 1 base from V and 5 from J, leaving 18 bases between them. The germline V gene has CDR1 SGHRS and CDR2 YFSETQ. The CDR3 is 17 residues long. CDR3 protein: CASSLTLYGAHTGELFF. In nucleotides, the CDR3 is TGCGCCAGCAGCTTGACGCTTTATGGGGCGCATACCGGGGAGCTGTTTTTT.

CDR3 nucleotides: TGTGCCAGTAGTGACAGGGGGCAGGGAGATACGCAGTATTTT. The encoded protein is CASSDRGQGDTQYF. The genes are TRBV19 and TRBJ2-3, with TRBD1 matching 10 bases. The V gene end was trimmed by 5 bases and the J gene end by 5 bases; junction bases not matched to a gene: 4. This CDR3 is 14 amino acids long. Germline V gene lookup returns CDR1 LNHDA and CDR2 SQIVND (reference sequence).

The chain recombines TRBV7-8 with TRBJ1-1; 9 bases fit TRBD1. With 3 bases clipped from V and 0 bases from J, the junction kept 5 bases outside the gene matches. CDR1 is SGHVS, CDR2 FQNEAQ, per germline. The CDR3 totals 16 residues. This CDR3 reads CASSLGTGPMNTEAFF. CDR3 DNA: TGTGCCAGCAGCTTGGGGACAGGGCCTATGAACACTGAAGCTTTCTTT.

The genes are TRBV11-3 and TRBJ2-3, with 9 nucleotides matching TRBD2. Per the germline V gene, CDR1 is SGHNT and CDR2 is YENEEA. The CDR3 is 18 amino acids. After removal of 2 bases from V and 5 bases from J, the junction contained 14 bases not matched to a gene. CDR3 coding DNA: TGTGCCAGCAGCTTATTTGGCGGAAGGCGGGGGGGCGTAGATACGCAGTATTTT. It encodes CASSLFGGRRGGVDTQYF.

The chain uses TRBV19 and TRBJ1-1; 8 bases are shared with TRBD1. Losses at the gene ends were 2 bases for V and 6 bases for J; bases not matched to a gene: 8. The CDR3 totals 15 residues. Germline loops: CDR1 LNHDA, CDR2 SQIVND (reference sequence). DNA for the CDR3: TGTGCCAGTAGTATAAAAACAGGGGGTGACTCTGAAGCTTTCTTT. Amino acid sequence: CASSIKTGGDSEAFF.

The chain joins TRBV29-1 to TRBJ1-5; TRBD1 is a possible D gene (5 bases). The CDR3 spans 14 residues. Germline CDR1 is SQVTM and CDR2 is ANQGSEA. V was clipped by 6 bases and J by 7 bases, with 19 bases between them. The chain's CDR3 is CSVLVGGDGQPQHF. In nucleotides, the CDR3 is TGCAGCGTCCTCGTCGGGGGGGACGGCCAGCCCCAGCATTTT. The full variable domain, completed using reference TRBV29-1 and TRBJ1-5, is SAVISQKPSRDICQRGTSLTIQCQVDSQVTMMFWYRQQPGQSLTLIATANQGSEATYESGFVIDKFPISRPNLTFSTLTVSNMSPEDSSIYLCSVLVGGDGQPQHFGDGTRLSIL.

The V call is TRBV11-2, the J call TRBJ2-7, with D possibly being TRBD2 (7 bases). Trimming cost V 4 bases and J 7 bases, with 23 bases left between them. Germline V gene lookup returns CDR1 SGHAT and CDR2 FQNNGV. The CDR3 runs to 16 residues. CDR3 amino acids: CASSSGTGGPLEEQYF. The CDR3 bases are TGTGCCAGCAGCTCAGGGACGGGGGGCCCGCTCGAGGAGCAGTACTTC.

The chain uses TRBV9 and TRBJ1-2; D perhaps matches TRBD1 (5 bases). The CDR3 runs to 17 residues. Trimming removed 2 bases at V and 8 bases at J, with 25 bases between. Germline assignment: CDR1 SGDLS and CDR2 YYNGEE. CDR3 sequence reads: CASSVSTGDFGGTGYTF. CDR3 nucleotide sequence: TGTGCCAGCAGCGTTTCTACTGGGGACTTCGGAGGGACGGGCTACACCTTC.

The chain has TRBV7-2 and TRBJ1-2, with TRBD1 matching over 11 bases. The V and J ends lost 5 bases and 4 bases, in that order; junction bases with no gene match: 6. CDR3 length: 15 residues. CDR1 and CDR2 (germline): SGHTA, FQGNSA. The CDR3 spells CASSVHGQGAYGYTF. The CDR3 DNA reads as TGTGCCAGCAGCGTGCACGGACAGGGGGCCTATGGCTACACCTTC.

This clone appeared a single time. V and J are TRBV30 and TRBJ1-2, with a tentative D call TRBD1 (5 bases). Trimming cost V 1 base and J 7 bases, with 16 bases left between them. CDR1 and CDR2 (germline): GTSNPN, SVGIG (reference sequence). This CDR3 region has 14 residues. As DNA, the CDR3 is TGTGCCTGGAGTGGACAGACTGCGGCTATTGGCTACACCTTC. It specifies CAWSGQTAAIGYTF.

The rearrangement uses TRBV5-1 and TRBJ1-5; perhaps TRBD1 as D (6 bases). This CDR3 spans 13 amino acids. V lost 2 bases and J 7 bases, leaving 10 bases between the germline ends. Per germline, CDR1 SGHRS and CDR2 YFSETQ. CDR3 protein: CASSLQGAQPQHF. In DNA, the CDR3 is TGCGCCAGCAGCTTACAGGGAGCCCAGCCCCAGCATTTT.

J is TRBJ2-7 and V is TRBV6-2 or TRBV6-3; 9 nucleotides match TRBD2. The CDR3 has 15 amino acids. Unmatched junction bases numbered 4, after V lost 2 bases and J lost 2 bases. In germline, CDR1 is MNHEY, CDR2 SVGEGT. The CDR3 loop is CASSYLPSGTYEQYF. Written as DNA, the CDR3 is TGTGCCAGCAGTTACCTTCCTAGCGGGACCTACGAGCAGTACTTC.

The chain has TRBV5-6 and TRBJ1-1; unclear D gene. The V and J ends lost 4 bases and 5 bases respectively, with 12 bases between them. The CDR3 is 13 amino acids. CDR1 is SGHDT, CDR2 YYEEEE, per germline. DNA for the CDR3: TGTGCCAGCAGCCCTGCTGCGGCTACTGAAGCTTTCTTT. This encodes CASSPAAATEAFF.

The chain joins TRBV5-5 to TRBJ2-5; TRBD2 matches 12 bases. Germline V lookup: CDR1 SGHKS, CDR2 YYEKEE (reference sequence). V shed 0 bases and J 5 bases; nucleotides not matched to a gene: 8. The CDR3 is 17 amino acids. In DNA, the CDR3 is TGTGCCAGCAGCTTGGCGGCTAGCGGGGGGGCATGGGAGACCCAGTACTTC. Translation gives CASSLAASGGAWETQYF.

The J gene is TRBJ1-6, the V gene TRBV11-2; D not certain. Germline V CDR1 and CDR2: SGHAT, FQNNGV. V lost 5 bases to trimming and J lost 9 bases, with 14 bases between them. The CDR3 sequence is 14 residues long. The CDR3 here is CASSPGSSPSPLHF. In DNA, the CDR3 is TGTGCCAGCAGCCCCGGGTCTTCCCCTTCACCCCTCCACTTT.

The chain links TRBV19 to TRBJ1-1, with 11 bases that match TRBD1. Looked up from germline, CDR1 is LNHDA and CDR2 is SQIVND (reference sequence). This CDR3 is built from 15 residues. After removal of 5 bases from V and 5 bases from J, the junction contained 7 bases not matched to a gene. CDR3 sequence reads: CASSPGQGDLTEAFF. The CDR3 DNA sequence: TGTGCCAGTAGTCCGGGACAGGGGGATCTTACTGAAGCTTTCTTT.